The following is a T cell receptor (beta chain) sequence with its context. Its antigen is unidentified. The sample originates from a study of identifying expanded T cells in peripheral blood. Whole-study findings and limits: Variance in clone template counts between approximately 2-week samples significantly increased with total template count across all healthy donors.

Sequenced by immunoSEQ multiplex PCR; TCRdb stores in-frame clones only, minus some. The sample records approximately 92,000 clones, roughly 84% being singletons. Per germline, CDR1 SGHDT and CDR2 YYEEEE. The V and J ends lost 3 bases and 8 bases respectively, with 14 bases between them. The CDR3 is 13 residues long. The receptor comes from a person between 18 and 75 years old in good health. The specimen sequenced was blood. The rearrangement uses TRBV5-6 and TRBJ1-2; D remains ambiguous. Here the CDR3 reads CASSSSPGRGYTF. CDR3 nucleotides: TGTGCCAGCAGCTCCTCACCTGGGCGGGGCTACACCTTC.